Sequencing of this T cell receptor beta chain was carried out in a study of blood T cell repertoires in COVID-19. Study information: COVID-19 samples, acute and convalescent, were from the United States, Italy and Spain. Nucleic acid was either cDNA or gDNA, and it came from T cells, B-cell-depleted T cells, or PBMCs.

Study processing details: Amplification with reference gene primers provided the estimates of nucleated cell counts. TCRdb's copy holds only in-frame clones and misses some; the assay was immunoSEQ multiplex PCR. V and J calls plus clone size are reproduced from that table; the DNA served to infer D and trimming. The sample gives around 300,000 clones, 75% to 90% of which show up once; roughly 2.2% is in the top ten. Germline assignment: CDR1 SGHVS and CDR2 FQNEAQ. The CDR3 has 15 amino acids. Trimming stripped 5 bases from V and 0 bases from J, with 11 bases between. The sample consisted of peripheral blood. This chain links TRBV7-8 with TRBJ2-4; D is ambiguous. The TCR comes from a middle-aged man with acute or convalescent COVID-19. Here the CDR3 reads CASSLSAQAKNIQYF. The CDR3 DNA reads TGTGCCAGCAGCCTCTCAGCGCAAGCCAAAAACATTCAGTACTTC. Variable domain in full (rest from reference TRBV7-8 and TRBJ2-4): GAGVSQSPRYKVAKRGQDVALRCDPISGHVSLFWYQQALGQGPEFLTYFQNEAQLDKSGLPSDRFFAERPEGSVSTLKIQRTQQEDSAVYLCASSLSAQAKNIQYFGAGTRLSVL.